The clone carrying this T cell receptor beta chain was seen repeatedly, ten times or more. Its antigen is not identified. This entry belongs to a study of T-cell memory formation after mild COVID-19. Turning to the study itself: The two donors had largely donor-specific TCR clusters.

Study-wide results and caveats: CD4+ contracting clones lay mainly in CM and EM, CD8+ ones in EMRA. Clones shrinking between day 15 and 85 showed a balanced CD4/CD8 split, and those that grew later tilted toward CD4+. Pre-infection memory carried some responding clones, suggesting that cross-reactive memory joined.

MiXCR, applied by TCRdb to the 5' RACE reads, yields one record per CDR3 protein. The data contain hundreds of thousands of distinct CDR3 sequences, 20% to 25% of them singletons. The trim removed 4 bases at V and 4 bases at J, leaving 7 bases unmatched. The CDR3 contains 15 residues. Germline lookup yields CDR1 SGHRS and CDR2 YFSETQ. Sequenced sample: PBMCs or a T cell subset sorted from them (not recorded which). The chain has TRBV5-1 and TRBJ2-3; 9 bases align to TRBD2. This receptor was taken from a man aged 18 to 30 who had mild COVID-19 (a few samples of this study predate the infection). Cell type and time point are not known. The CDR3 DNA follows: TGCGCCAGCAGCACAGCGGGGGGTTCGGCAGATACGCAGTATTTT. This sequence encodes CASSTAGGSADTQYF.